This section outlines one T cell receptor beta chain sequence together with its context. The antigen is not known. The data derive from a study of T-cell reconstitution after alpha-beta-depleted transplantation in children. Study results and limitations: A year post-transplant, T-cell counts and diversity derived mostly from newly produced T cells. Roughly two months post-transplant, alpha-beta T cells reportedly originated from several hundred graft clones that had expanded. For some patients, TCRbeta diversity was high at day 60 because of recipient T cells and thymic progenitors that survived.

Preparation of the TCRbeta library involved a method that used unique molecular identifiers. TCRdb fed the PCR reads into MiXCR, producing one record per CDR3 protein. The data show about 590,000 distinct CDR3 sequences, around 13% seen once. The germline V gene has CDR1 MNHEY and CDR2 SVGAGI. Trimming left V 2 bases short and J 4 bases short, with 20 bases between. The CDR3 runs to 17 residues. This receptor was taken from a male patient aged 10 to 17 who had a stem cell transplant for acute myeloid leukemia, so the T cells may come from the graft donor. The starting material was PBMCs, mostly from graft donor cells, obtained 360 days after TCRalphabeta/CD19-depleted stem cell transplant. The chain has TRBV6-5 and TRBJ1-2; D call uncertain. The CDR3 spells CASSYKALLRDLYGYTF. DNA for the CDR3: TGTGCCAGCAGTTACAAGGCCCTTTTACGGGATCTCTATGGCTACACCTTC.